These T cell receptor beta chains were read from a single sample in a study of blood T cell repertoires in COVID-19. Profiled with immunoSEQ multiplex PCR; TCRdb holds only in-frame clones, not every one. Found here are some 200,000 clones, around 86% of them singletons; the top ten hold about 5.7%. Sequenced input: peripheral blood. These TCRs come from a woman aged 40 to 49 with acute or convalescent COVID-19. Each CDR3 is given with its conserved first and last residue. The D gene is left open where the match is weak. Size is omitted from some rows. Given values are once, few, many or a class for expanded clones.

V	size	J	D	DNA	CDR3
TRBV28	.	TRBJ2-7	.	TGTGCCAGCCTATTTCAGGGGCAGTACTTC	CASLFQGQYF
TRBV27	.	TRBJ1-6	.	TGTGCCAGCAGTTTAATTGGGGGGTCCCTCCACTTT	CASSLIGGSLHF
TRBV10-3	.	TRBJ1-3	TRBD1	TGTGCCACCGCTTCCCATGGGGACAGGGTACTTACAGGAGGAAACACCATATATTTT	CATASHGDRVLTGGNTIYF
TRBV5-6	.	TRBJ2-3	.	TGTGCCAGCAGCCGTCCGCGGGGTCCCACAGATACGCAGTATTTT	CASSRPRGPTDTQYF
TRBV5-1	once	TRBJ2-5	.	TGCGCCAGCAGCTTGATTTCAGGCCTTCAAGAGACCCAGTACTTC	CASSLISGLQETQYF
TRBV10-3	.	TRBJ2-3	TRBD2	TGTGCCATCGGTATTGGTAGCGGGAGGGTGACAGATACGCAGTATTTT	CAIGIGSGRVTDTQYF
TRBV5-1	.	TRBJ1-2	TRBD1	TGCGCCAGCAGCTTGGGTGGGACAGGTTATCGCGGCTACACCTTC	CASSLGGTGYRGYTF
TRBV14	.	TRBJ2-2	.	TGTGCCAGCAGCCATCTCCAGTCGAACACCGGGGAGCTGTTTTTT	CASSHLQSNTGELFF
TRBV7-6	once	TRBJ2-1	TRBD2	TGTGCCAGCAGCTTAGGGGCGGGAGGGATCTACAATGAGCAGTTCTTC	CASSLGAGGIYNEQFF
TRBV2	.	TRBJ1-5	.	TGTGCCAGCAGTGGAGACAGGCTTTATCAGCCCCAGCATTTT	CASSGDRLYQPQHF
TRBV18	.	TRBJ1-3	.	TGTGCCAGCTCACCGACGCGGGACTCTGGAAACACCATATATTTT	CASSPTRDSGNTIYF
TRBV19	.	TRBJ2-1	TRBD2	TGTGCCAGTAGGACTAGCGGGAGTGCCGACAATGAGCAGTTCTTC	CASRTSGSADNEQFF
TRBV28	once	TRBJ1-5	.	TGTGCCAGCAGTCCCCCGAGTAGCCCCCAGCATTTT	CASSPPSSPQHF
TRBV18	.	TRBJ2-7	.	TGTGCCAGCTCGCCCGGTCTCACTGTCTCCTACGAGCAGTACTTC	CASSPGLTVSYEQYF
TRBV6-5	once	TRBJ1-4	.	TGTGCCAGCAGAGAGGTCGGGGGGGAAGAGGAAAAACTGTTTTTT	CASREVGGEEEKLFF
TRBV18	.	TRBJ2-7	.	TGTGCCAGCTCACCGGGGGCAGGGCTTACCTACGAGCAGTACTTC	CASSPGAGLTYEQYF
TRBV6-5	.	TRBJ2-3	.	TGTGCCAGCAGCCCGAGGAAGCTAGTTGATACGCAGTATTTT	CASSPRKLVDTQYF
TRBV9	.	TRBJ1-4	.	TGTGCCAGCAGCGTAGCCGGCGGGGGTCGAGGTGAAAAACTGTTTTTT	CASSVAGGGRGEKLFF
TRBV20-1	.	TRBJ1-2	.	TGCAGTGCTAGTGACGGGACTAACTATGGCTACACCTTC	CSASDGTNYGYTF
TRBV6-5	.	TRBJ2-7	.	TGTGCCAGCAGTCTCGGACAGAGCGAGCAGTACTTC	CASSLGQSEQYF
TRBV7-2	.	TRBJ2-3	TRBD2	TGTGCCAGCAGCTTAACTAGCGGGATGGCGACAGATACGCAGTATTTT	CASSLTSGMATDTQYF
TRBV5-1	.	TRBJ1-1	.	TGCGCCAGCAGCTTCGGCGGGAACACTGAAGCTTTCTTT	CASSFGGNTEAFF
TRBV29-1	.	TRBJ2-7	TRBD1	TGCAGCGTAGAGACAGGGGCCTACGAGCAGTACTTC	CSVETGAYEQYF
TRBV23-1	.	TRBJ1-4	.	TGCGCCAGCAGTCGGGAGGAGTCAGGAACTAATGAAAAACTGTTTTTT	CASSREESGTNEKLFF
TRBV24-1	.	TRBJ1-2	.	TGTGCCACCAGTGATTACGGAACAGCTAACTATGGCTACACCTTC	CATSDYGTANYGYTF
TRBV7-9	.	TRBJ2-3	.	TGTGCCAGCAATTCGGGGGCAGATACGCAGTATTTT	CASNSGADTQYF
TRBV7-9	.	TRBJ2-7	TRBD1	TGTGCCAGCAGCTCACCACAGGGGAACAAGGAGCAGTACTTC	CASSSPQGNKEQYF
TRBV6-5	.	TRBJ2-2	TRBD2	TGTGCCAGCAGCCAGGCCCCGGGGGGCACCGGGGAGCTGTTTTTT	CASSQAPGGTGELFF
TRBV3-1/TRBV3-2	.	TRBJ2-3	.	TGTGCCAGCAGCCAGAGGGATCCGGTTGATACGCAGTATTTT	CASSQRDPVDTQYF
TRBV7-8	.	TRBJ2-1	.	TGTGCCAGCAGCTCGCCCTTGGGGAGCGGGAATGAGCAGTTCTTC	CASSSPLGSGNEQFF
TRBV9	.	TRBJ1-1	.	TGTGCCAGCTCGGTCCTCACTATGAACACTGAAGCTTTCTTT	CASSVLTMNTEAFF
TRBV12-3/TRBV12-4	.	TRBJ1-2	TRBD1	TGTGCCAGCAGTACAGGGGGCAGCTATGGCTACACCTTC	CASSTGGSYGYTF
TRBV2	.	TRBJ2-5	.	TGTGCCAGCCTCCTAACCCAAGAGACCCAGTACTTC	CASLLTQETQYF
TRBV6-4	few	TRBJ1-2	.	TGTGCCAGCAGTGACGGACAGATGCCCGCCTATGGCTACACCTTC	CASSDGQMPAYGYTF
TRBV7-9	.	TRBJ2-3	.	TGTGCCAGCAGCAAATGGGAGTCGGCAGATACGCAGTATTTT	CASSKWESADTQYF
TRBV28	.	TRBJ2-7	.	TGTGCCAGCAGTTCACCTGCCGGAGGGAAAACCTACGAGCAGTACTTC	CASSSPAGGKTYEQYF
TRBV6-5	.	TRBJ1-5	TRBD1	TGTGCCACTGGACAGGGGGAAAGCAATCAGCCCCAGCATTTT	CATGQGESNQPQHF
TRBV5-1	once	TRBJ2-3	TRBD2	TGCGCCAGCAGCCGGGGGAGGGATGGAAGCACAGATACGCAGTATTTT	CASSRGRDGSTDTQYF
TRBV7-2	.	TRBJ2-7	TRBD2	TGTGCCAGCAGCTTGCGGGGGGCTTGGTACGAGCAGTACTTC	CASSLRGAWYEQYF
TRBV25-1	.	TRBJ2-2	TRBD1	TGTGCCAGCAGTGACCCAGGACAGGGTACCGGGGAGCTGTTTTTT	CASSDPGQGTGELFF
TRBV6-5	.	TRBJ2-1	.	TGTGCCAGCAGTTACTCGGGGCCCTCTCTTGAGCAGTTCTTC	CASSYSGPSLEQFF
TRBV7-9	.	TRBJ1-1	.	TGTGCCAGCAGCCCCTGGGCGGGGGTTGAGAACACTGAAGCTTTCTTT	CASSPWAGVENTEAFF
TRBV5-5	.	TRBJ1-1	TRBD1	TGTGCCAGCAGCCAGACAGGGGATACTGAAGCTTTCTTT	CASSQTGDTEAFF
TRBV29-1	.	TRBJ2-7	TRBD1	TGCAGCGTTGGCGTCGGGACAGGGTTCAACGAGCAGTACTTC	CSVGVGTGFNEQYF
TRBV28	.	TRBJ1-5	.	TGTGCCAGCAGGGGGACTCTGGGGACTCAGCCCCAGCATTTT	CASRGTLGTQPQHF
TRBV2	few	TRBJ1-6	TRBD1	TGTGCCAGCACCGAGGGACAGCCAATTAATTCACCCCTCCACTTT	CASTEGQPINSPLHF
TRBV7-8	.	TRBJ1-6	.	TGTGCCAGCAGCTTAGCGTTGGCTGTCAATTCACCCCTCCACTTT	CASSLALAVNSPLHF
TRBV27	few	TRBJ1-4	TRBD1	TGTGCCAGCAGCCTAAGGGGACAGTATAATGAAAAACTGTTTTTT	CASSLRGQYNEKLFF
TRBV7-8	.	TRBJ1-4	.	TGTGCCAGCAGCGGCAGACAGGCGATAAATGAAAAACTGTTTTTT	CASSGRQAINEKLFF
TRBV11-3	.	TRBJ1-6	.	TGTGCCAGCAGCGCTAACGGACAGCAGTCACCCCTCCACTTT	CASSANGQQSPLHF